The rows below give T cell receptor beta chains drawn from one sample of a study of PD-1 blockade in classical Hodgkin lymphoma. Sequencing was performed with immunoSEQ multiplex PCR; in TCRdb, only in-frame clones are kept and a portion is missing. The sample has about 22,000 clones, roughly nine tenths seen once; the top ten hold 0.25%. Sequencing was performed on CD4+ T cells from blood. The origin of the receptors is a human donor with classical Hodgkin lymphoma. CDR3s include the opening cysteine and the closing phenylalanine or tryptophan. D genes are given only for firm matches. Some rows mark clone size as missing; the rest say once, few, many or name a class of expanded clone.

TRBJ1-2,-,TRBV6-6,13,-,TGTGCCAGCAGTTACCCGGGGGTATATGGCTACACCTTC,CASSYPGVYGYTF
TRBJ1-1,-,TRBV5-4,11,-,TGTGCCAGCAGCGATAACACTGAAGCTTTCTTT,CASSDNTEAFF
TRBJ1-2,-,TRBV14,12,once,TGTGCCAGCAGCCAAGGCCAGTATGGCTACACCTTC,CASSQGQYGYTF
TRBJ2-7,-,TRBV23-1,15,-,TGCGCCAGCAGTCAATACACAGTCCCCTCTAACGAGCAGTACTTC,CASSQYTVPSNEQYF
TRBJ2-1,TRBD2,TRBV7-3,15,-,TGTGCCAGCAGCGCCTTAGCGGGGGGACCTAATGAGCAGTTCTTC,CASSALAGGPNEQFF
TRBJ2-1,TRBD2,TRBV6-6,15,-,TGTGCCAGCAGTGATGCCGGGACTAGCGGGATTAAGCAGTTCTTC,CASSDAGTSGIKQFF
TRBJ1-2,-,TRBV27,18,-,TGTGCCAGCAGTTTCTTGGGCAGGGGCGGGGAAGCTAACTATGGCTACACCTTC,CASSFLGRGGEANYGYTF
TRBJ2-1,TRBD2,TRBV4-1,18,-,TGCGCCAGCAGCCAAGCGACCCAGCGGGGGGCCCAATCCAATGAGCAGTTCTTC,CASSQATQRGAQSNEQFF
TRBJ2-1,TRBD2,TRBV11-1,16,-,TGTGCCAGCAGCTTGGGACTAGCGGGGGGGCTACGTGAGCAGTTCTTC,CASSLGLAGGLREQFF
TRBJ1-3,-,TRBV19,13,-,TGTGCCAGTAGTATGGCCTCTGGAAACACCATATATTTT,CASSMASGNTIYF